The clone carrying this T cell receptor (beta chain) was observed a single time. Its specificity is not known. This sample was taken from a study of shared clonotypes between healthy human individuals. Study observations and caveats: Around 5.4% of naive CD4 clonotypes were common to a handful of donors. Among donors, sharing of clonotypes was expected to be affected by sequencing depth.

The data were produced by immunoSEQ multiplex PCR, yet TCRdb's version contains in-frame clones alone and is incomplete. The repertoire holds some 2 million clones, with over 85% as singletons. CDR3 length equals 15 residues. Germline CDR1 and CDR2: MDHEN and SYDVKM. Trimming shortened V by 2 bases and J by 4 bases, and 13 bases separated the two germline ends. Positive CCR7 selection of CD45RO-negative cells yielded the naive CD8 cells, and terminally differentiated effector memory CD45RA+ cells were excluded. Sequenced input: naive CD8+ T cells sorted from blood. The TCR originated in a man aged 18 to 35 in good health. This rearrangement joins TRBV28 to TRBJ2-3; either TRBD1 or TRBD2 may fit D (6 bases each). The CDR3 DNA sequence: TGTGCCAGCAGTTTAGGGGGGCAGGTTTCAGATACGCAGTATTTT. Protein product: CASSLGGQVSDTQYF.